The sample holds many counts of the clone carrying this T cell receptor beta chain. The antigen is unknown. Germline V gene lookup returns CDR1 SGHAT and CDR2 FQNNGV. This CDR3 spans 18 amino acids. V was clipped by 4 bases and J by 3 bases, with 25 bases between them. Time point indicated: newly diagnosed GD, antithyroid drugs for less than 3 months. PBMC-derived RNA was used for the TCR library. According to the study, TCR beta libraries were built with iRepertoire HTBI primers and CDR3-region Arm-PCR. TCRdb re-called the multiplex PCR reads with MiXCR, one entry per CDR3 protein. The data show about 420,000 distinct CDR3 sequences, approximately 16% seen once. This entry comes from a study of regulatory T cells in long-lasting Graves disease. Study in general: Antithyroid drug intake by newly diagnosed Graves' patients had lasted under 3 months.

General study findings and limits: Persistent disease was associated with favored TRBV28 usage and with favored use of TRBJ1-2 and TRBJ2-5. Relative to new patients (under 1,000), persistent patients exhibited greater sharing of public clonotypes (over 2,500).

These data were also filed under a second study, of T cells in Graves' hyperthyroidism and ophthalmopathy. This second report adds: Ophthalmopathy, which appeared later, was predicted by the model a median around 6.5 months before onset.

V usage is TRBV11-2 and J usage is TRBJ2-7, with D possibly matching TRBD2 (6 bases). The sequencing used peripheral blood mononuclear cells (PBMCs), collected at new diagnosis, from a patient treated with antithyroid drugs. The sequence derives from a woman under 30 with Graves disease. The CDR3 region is CASSSGRRGLFSIYEQYF. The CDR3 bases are TGTGCCAGCAGCTCCGGGAGAAGGGGTCTTTTCTCGATCTACGAGCAGTACTTC. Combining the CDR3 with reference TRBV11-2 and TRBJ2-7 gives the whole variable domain EAGVAQSPRYKIIEKRQSVAFWCNPISGHATLYWYQQILGQGPKLLIQFQNNGVVDDSQLPKDRFSAERLKGVDSTLKIQPAKLEDSAVYLCASSSGRRGLFSIYEQYFGPGTRLTVT.